Presented here are 10 T cell receptor beta chains from one specimen sequenced in a study of T cell responses to AZD1222 COVID-19 vaccine (dated by TCRdb to about 2021). The sample's time point, from its label and the paper: about 28 days (+/-7) after the second vaccine dose. Library construction relied on the immunoSEQ multiplex PCR assay. What TCRdb holds here is the immuneACCESS table cut down to in-frame rearrangements. Part of the clones is not present; checked against another copy, under half of the missing clones reflect an unresolved V gene, and the others are unexplained. This sample lists roughly 120,000 clones; roughly 84% were detected once. The ten biggest clones cover approximately 15% of the sample. The sequencing used peripheral blood, collected 28 days after the second AZD1222 dose. These receptors were taken from an adult who received the AZD1222 COVID-19 vaccine.

As regards this clone: Additional DNA sequences in this sample encode the identical CDR3. The chain combines TRBV24-1 with TRBJ1-1; D is ambiguous. CDR3 size: 12 residues. The ends were cut back, 4 bases at V and 1 base at J, with 3 bases in the middle. Per germline, CDR1 KGHDR and CDR2 SFDVKD. The DNA for the CDR3 is TGTGCCACCAGTGACCCGAACACTGAAGCTTTCTTT. Translation: CATSDPNTEAFF.

V gene TRBV6-1 combines with J gene TRBJ1-5; no clear D. The germline gives CDR1 MNHNS, CDR2 SASEGT. The V and J ends lost 3 bases and 6 bases respectively, with 3 bases between them. This CDR3 has 11 residues. This CDR3 is CASSDLQPQHF. The CDR3, as DNA: TGTGCCAGCAGTGATCTTCAGCCCCAGCATTTT.

The chain has TRBV7-2 and TRBJ1-2, with 8 bases matching TRBD1. CDR3 size: 17 residues. Germline V gene lookup returns CDR1 SGHTA and CDR2 FQGNSA. With V trimmed by 5 bases and J by 4 bases, 15 bases remained unmatched. This CDR3 is CASSTGTGRLRGYGYTF. In nucleotides, the CDR3 is TGTGCCAGCAGCACTGGGACAGGCCGACTACGGGGCTATGGCTACACCTTC.

The chain couples TRBV11-3 to TRBJ2-5; 7 bases line up with TRBD1. Trimming cost V 0 bases and J 3 bases; bases outside gene matches: 7. Germline CDR1 reads SGHNT; CDR2 reads YENEEA. This CDR3 has 16 residues. This CDR3 is CASSLEWLGQKETQYF. The CDR3 nucleotides read TGTGCCAGCAGCTTAGAGTGGCTGGGACAGAAAGAGACCCAGTACTTC.

The J gene is TRBJ1-6, the V gene TRBV5-1; no definite D call. The CDR3 is 14 residues long. The V and J ends lost 4 bases and 7 bases respectively, with 12 bases between them. Per the germline V gene, CDR1 is SGHRS and CDR2 is YFSETQ. CDR3 DNA sequence: TGCGCCAGCAGCGAAGGACGGGTGAATTCACCCCTCCACTTT. Its translation: CASSEGRVNSPLHF.

J is TRBJ1-1 and V is TRBV5-6; 8 bases are shared with TRBD1. The CDR3 has 15 residues. The V gene's germline CDR1 is SGHDT and CDR2 YYEEEE. J gave up 1 base and V 4 bases, and 6 bases lay outside the gene matches. CDR3: CASSPKGTGNTEAFF. The CDR3 DNA reads TGTGCCAGCAGCCCCAAAGGGACAGGGAACACTGAAGCTTTCTTT.

The V call is TRBV3-1 (or the pseudogene TRBV3-2), the J call TRBJ2-7; 7 nucleotides line up with TRBD2. With 4 bases clipped from V and 2 bases from J, the junction kept 5 bases outside the gene matches. Germline V gene lookup returns CDR1 LGHDT and CDR2 YNNKEL (reference sequence). CDR3 size: 14 residues. The CDR3 DNA is TGTGCCAGCAGCCCGGGACGGGGGGCCTACGAGCAGTACTTC. Translating it yields CASSPGRGAYEQYF.

The gene calls are TRBV6-4 and TRBJ2-3; 9 bases agree with TRBD1. V lost 4 bases to trimming and J lost 3 bases; unmatched junction nucleotides: 2. Per the germline V gene, CDR1 is MRHNA and CDR2 is SNTAGT. This CDR3 has 14 amino acids. The DNA of the CDR3 is TGTGCCAGCAGTGGGACAGGGGAGACAGATACGCAGTATTTT. Translating gives CASSGTGETDTQYF.

This clone came up once. The chain joins TRBV4-2 to TRBJ1-5, with unresolved D. The CDR3 sequence is 12 residues long. The V end lost 0 bases, the J end lost 9 bases, and 6 bases lay between the germline ends. CDR1 LGHNA and CDR2 YNFKEQ come from the germline V gene. The chain's CDR3 is CASSQDRGPQHF. The CDR3 nucleotides are TGTGCCAGCAGCCAAGATAGAGGGCCCCAGCATTTT.

The chain employs TRBV6-2 or TRBV6-3 and TRBJ2-7, with a possible D match to TRBD2 (5 bases). Trimming stripped 4 bases from V and 6 bases from J, with 16 bases between. The CDR3 sequence is 14 residues long. Germline V lookup: CDR1 MNHEY, CDR2 SVGEGT. In nucleotides, the CDR3 is TGTGCCAGCAGTTTTATAGCGTCCGGTGGCGAGCAGTACTTC. Protein sequence: CASSFIASGGEQYF.